The 3 T cell receptor beta chains below all came from one sample that was sequenced in a study of T cell responses to AZD1222 COVID-19 vaccine (dated by TCRdb to the early 2020s). Libraries were prepared through the immunoSEQ multiplex PCR assay. TCRdb stores this immuneACCESS table with in-frame sequences only. Part of the clones is absent; in the studies checked, under half of the shortfall reflects unresolved V genes, and no reason is known for the rest. The sample contains approximately 200,000 clones, almost 95% of them found a single time. 7.5% to 10% of the sample is in the top ten clones. In light of the paper, this sample's time point label describes: baseline before first vaccination. The specimen comprised peripheral blood, sampled on day 0 of AZD1222 vaccination. These receptor sequences come from an adult in good health.

The J gene is TRBJ2-7, the V gene TRBV28; 8 nucleotides agree with TRBD2. V gave up 5 bases and J gave up 3 bases; unmatched junction bases: 6. This CDR3 is 14 amino acids long. Germline CDR1 reads MDHEN; CDR2 reads SYDVKM. The CDR3 region is CASSQSGSGYEQYF. DNA for the CDR3: TGTGCCAGCAGTCAAAGCGGGAGCGGCTACGAGCAGTACTTC.

The chain recombines TRBV3-1 (or the pseudogene TRBV3-2) with TRBJ2-1; D may correspond to TRBD1 or TRBD2 (5 bases each). The CDR3 is made up of 16 amino acids. The V end was cut by 5 bases, the J end by 2 bases, with 16 bases between. Germline V CDR1 and CDR2: LGHDT, YNNKEL (reference sequence). The CDR3 sequence: CASSSKAADTYNEQFF. The CDR3 DNA is TGTGCCAGCAGCTCCAAGGCAGCGGACACCTACAATGAGCAGTTCTTC.

The chain joins TRBV6-1 to TRBJ2-7; 14 nucleotides match TRBD2. There are 18 residues in the CDR3. V lost 2 bases and J lost 3; bases outside the gene matches: 9. The germline gives CDR1 MNHNS, CDR2 SASEGT. In nucleotides, the CDR3 is TGTGCCAGCAGTGAAAGGAGGACCGGGACTAGCGGGAGCTACGAGCAGTACTTC. This gives the protein CASSERRTGTSGSYEQYF.